Below, 17 T cell receptor beta chains from the same sample are listed, as sequenced in a study of cytomegalovirus exposure and HLA in healthy donors. PCR used 60 Vbeta primers and 13 Jbeta primers. Using immunoSEQ multiplex PCR, the repertoire was profiled, and TCRdb retains in-frame clones only, with some absent. The sample has approximately 110,000 clones; the top ten hold under 1.3%. Material: PBMCs. These receptors were collected from a man between 18 and 29 years old in good health and CMV-seronegative.

The V and J genes are TRBV6-5 and TRBJ2-5; D possibly corresponds to TRBD2 (6 bases). The germline V gene encodes CDR1 MNHEY and CDR2 SVGAGI. The CDR3 contains 11 residues. Trimming stripped 4 bases from V and 7 bases from J, with 7 bases between. CDR3 protein: CASSSGATQYF. Written as DNA, the CDR3 is TGTGCCAGCAGTTCGGGAGCGACCCAGTACTTC.

The DNA for the CDR3 is TGTGCCAGCAGTTATACTAGCGGGAAGGGAACCGGGGAGCTGTTTTTT. It specifies CASSYTSGKGTGELFF. The gene calls are TRBV6-5 and TRBJ2-2; 10 bases agree with TRBD2. V lost 3 bases and J lost 5; bases outside the gene matches: 6. Germline lookup yields CDR1 MNHEY and CDR2 SVGAGI. The CDR3 sequence is 16 residues long.

The V gene is TRBV4-2, the J gene TRBJ2-2, with a possible D match to TRBD2 (6 bases). With 0 bases removed from V and 7 bases from J, the gap between germline ends came to 12 bases. This CDR3 has 15 residues. Germline CDR1 reads LGHNA; CDR2 reads YNFKEQ. The CDR3 region is CASSQDKRVIGELFF. DNA for the CDR3: TGTGCCAGCAGCCAAGATAAGCGGGTGATCGGGGAGCTGTTTTTT.

J is TRBJ2-7 and V is TRBV11-2; tentatively, D is TRBD1 (6 bases). The CDR3 sequence is 15 residues long. CDR1 and CDR2 from the germline V gene are SGHAT and FQNNGV. V was trimmed by 1 base and J by 7 bases, leaving 17 bases between them. The CDR3 is CASSLAVGQTFEQYF. In nucleotides, the CDR3 is TGTGCCAGCAGCTTAGCGGTTGGACAGACTTTTGAGCAGTACTTC.

CDR3 coding DNA: TGTGCCTGGAAGAGCGGGGGGGCCTACAATGAGCAGTTCTTC. It yields the protein CAWKSGGAYNEQFF. V and J are TRBV30 and TRBJ2-1; 10 bases map to TRBD2. The CDR3 loop spans 14 amino acids. The ends lost 4 bases at V and 2 bases at J; junction bases unmatched: 2. Germline V gene data show CDR1 as GTSNPN and CDR2 as SVGIG (reference sequence).

The rearrangement uses TRBV6-1 and TRBJ1-5; no firm D call. V dropped 1 base and J dropped 4 bases, with 5 bases sitting between them. CDR1 is MNHNS, CDR2 SASEGT, per germline. The CDR3 is made up of 13 amino acids. The CDR3 region has the DNA TGTGCCAGCAGTGAAGGGAGAAATCAGCCCCAGCATTTT. This gives the protein CASSEGRNQPQHF.

The J gene is TRBJ1-5, the V gene TRBV9; D is perhaps TRBD1 (6 bases). Germline CDR1 SGDLS, CDR2 YYNGEE. The V end lost 4 bases, the J end lost 0 bases, and 11 bases lay between the germline ends. The CDR3 consists of 15 residues. CDR3 DNA sequence: TGTGCCAGCAGCCCCGGACAGTTTAGCAATCAGCCCCAGCATTTT. Translating it yields CASSPGQFSNQPQHF.

This chain links TRBV2 with TRBJ1-2; 10 bases align to TRBD1. Trimming cost V 8 bases and J 1 base; bases outside gene matches: 10. The CDR3 runs to 16 residues. Per the germline V gene, CDR1 is SNHLY and CDR2 is FYNNEI. The DNA for the CDR3 is TGTGCCAGCTTGCAGGCCGGGACAGGGGTTAACTATGGCTACACCTTC. It encodes CASLQAGTGVNYGYTF.

On this clone: The junction and the germline gene differ at one end; a read error may be behind it. This chain connects TRBV30 to TRBJ2-4; TRBD2 agrees at 12 bases. This CDR3 contains 15 residues. Germline CDR1 GTSNPN, CDR2 SVGIG (reference sequence). This CDR3 reads CAGSLTSGSHSIQYF. DNA for the CDR3: TGTGCCGGGAGCCTGACTAGCGGGAGCCATAGCATTCAGTACTTC.

The rearrangement joins TRBV5-1 to TRBJ1-2; TRBD1 aligns across 7 bases. Per germline, CDR1 SGHRS and CDR2 YFSETQ. This CDR3 contains 15 residues. V was clipped by 4 bases and J by 0 bases; unmatched bases: 6. CDR3 protein: CASSLGTEPNYGYTF. The CDR3 coding sequence is TGCGCCAGCAGCCTAGGGACAGAACCTAACTATGGCTACACCTTC.

The chain has TRBV14 and TRBJ2-7, with D possibly matching TRBD2 (5 bases). Per the germline V gene, CDR1 is SGHDN and CDR2 is FVKESK. V gave up 4 bases and J gave up 3 bases, with 10 bases separating them. This CDR3 has 13 residues. CDR3 sequence reads: CASSLVARYEQYF. The CDR3 DNA reads as TGTGCCAGCAGCCTAGTAGCGCGCTACGAGCAGTACTTC.

The chain links TRBV5-1 to TRBJ2-1; maybe TRBD1 (6 bases). With 4 bases removed from V and 5 bases from J, the gap between germline ends came to 10 bases. In germline, CDR1 is SGHRS, CDR2 YFSETQ. The length of the CDR3 is 13 residues. The CDR3 DNA sequence: TGCGCCAGCAGCCAGGACAGCGACAATGAGCAGTTCTTC. This translates into CASSQDSDNEQFF. Combining the CDR3 with reference TRBV5-1 and TRBJ2-1 gives the whole variable domain KAGVTQTPRYLIKTRGQQVTLSCSPISGHRSVSWYQQTPGQGLQFLFEYFSETQRNKGNFPGRFSGRQFSNSRSEMNVSTLELGDSALYLCASSQDSDNEQFFGPGTRLTVL.

The V gene is TRBV10-1, the J gene TRBJ2-7; 7 bases fit TRBD1. The CDR3 is made up of 12 amino acids. J was trimmed by 3 bases and V by 6 bases; bases with no gene match: 2. Germline lookup yields CDR1 WNHNN and CDR2 SYGVQD (reference sequence). CDR3 bases: TGCGCCAGCAGCCGGGACAGCTACGAGCAGTACTTC. Translating gives CASSRDSYEQYF.

CDR3: CASTLRTGGGYTF. In DNA form, the CDR3 reads TGTGCCAGCACCCTCCGGACAGGGGGTGGCTACACCTTC. This chain links TRBV6-1 with TRBJ1-2; 10 positions agree with TRBD1. The ends lost 7 bases at V and 7 bases at J; junction bases unmatched: 6. This CDR3 is built from 13 residues. Germline values: CDR1 MNHNS, CDR2 SASEGT.

The J gene is TRBJ1-2, the V gene TRBV9; 7 positions match TRBD1. The J segment lost 3 bases and the V segment lost 0 bases, leaving 14 bases of the junction unmatched. The CDR3 has 18 residues. CDR1 SGDLS and CDR2 YYNGEE come from the germline V gene. Written as DNA, the CDR3 is TGTGCCAGCAGCGTAGCTTTAACGGGACAGAGAGGGGACTATGGCTACACCTTC. This gives the protein CASSVALTGQRGDYGYTF.

The chain carries TRBV18 and TRBJ1-5; D may be TRBD1 (6 bases). The CDR3 length is 14 residues. The V end lost 2 bases, the J end lost 2 bases, and 7 bases lay between the germline ends. Per germline, CDR1 KGHSH and CDR2 LQKENI. For the CDR3, the DNA is TGTGCCAGCTCACCAGGGGGCCGCAATCAGCCCCAGCATTTT. Amino acid sequence: CASSPGGRNQPQHF.

V is TRBV19 and J is TRBJ1-1, with D tentatively TRBD1 (6 bases). The CDR3 sequence is 18 residues long. Trimming removed 2 bases at V and 1 base at J, with 20 bases between. Germline CDR1 and CDR2: LNHDA and SQIVND (reference sequence). CDR3 region: CASSIIRADRGGNTEAFF. Written as DNA, the CDR3 is TGTGCCAGTAGTATAATTCGGGCGGACAGAGGCGGGAACACTGAAGCTTTCTTT. The variable domain in full, completed from reference TRBV19 and TRBJ1-1, reads DGGITQSPKYLFRKEGQNVTLSCEQNLNHDAMYWYRQDPGQGLRLIYYSQIVNDFQKGDIAEGYSVSREKKESFPLTVTSAQKNPTAFYLCASSIIRADRGGNTEAFFGQGTRLTVV.